The sequence of this TCR beta chain was determined in a study of T-cell memory formation after mild COVID-19. Study in general: In these data, TCR clusters were largely donor specific.

This clonotype showed up just once. What it binds is unknown. CDR3 length: 15 residues. CDR1 MNHEY and CDR2 SVGEGT come from the germline V gene. V lost 5 bases to trimming and J lost 5 bases, with 18 bases between them. Employing constant-segment primers, 5'RACE generated TCR alpha and TCR beta cDNA libraries bearing sample barcodes and UMIs. TCRdb processed the 5' RACE reads anew with MiXCR; each CDR3 protein has one entry. The repertoire consists of over 500,000 distinct CDR3 sequences, with 17% occurring once and the leading ten covering around 8.1%. Study-wide results and limits: Second-wave clones peaking on day 37 lacked confirmed SARS-CoV-2 specificity. From day 15 to 85, contracting clones were balanced between CD4 and CD8, whereas later expanders leaned toward CD4+.

The TCR comes from an adult woman who had mild COVID-19 (a few samples of this study predate the infection). Cell type and time point are not known. The rearrangement links TRBV6-2 or TRBV6-3 to TRBJ2-5; tentatively, D is TRBD1 (5 bases). The sequencing input was PBMCs or a T cell subset sorted from them (not recorded which). The CDR3 DNA follows: TGTGCCAGCAGTCCGATTGGGGCGCTACAGGAGACCCAGTACTTC. Translated: CASSPIGALQETQYF.